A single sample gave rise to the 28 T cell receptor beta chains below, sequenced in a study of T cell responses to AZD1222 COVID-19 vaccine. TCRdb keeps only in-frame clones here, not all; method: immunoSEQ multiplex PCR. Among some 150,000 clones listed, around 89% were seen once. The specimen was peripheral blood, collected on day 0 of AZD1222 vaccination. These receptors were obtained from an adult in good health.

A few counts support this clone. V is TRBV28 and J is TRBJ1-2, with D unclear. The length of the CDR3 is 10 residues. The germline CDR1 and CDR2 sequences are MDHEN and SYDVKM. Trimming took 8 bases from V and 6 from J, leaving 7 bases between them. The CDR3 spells CASGRDGYTF. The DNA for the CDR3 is TGTGCCAGCGGCCGGGATGGCTACACCTTC.

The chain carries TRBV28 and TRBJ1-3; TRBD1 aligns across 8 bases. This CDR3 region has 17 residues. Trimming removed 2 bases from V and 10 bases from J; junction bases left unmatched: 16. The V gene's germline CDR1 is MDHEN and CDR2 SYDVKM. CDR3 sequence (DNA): TGTGCCAGCAGTTTAAACGTTCTGGGCAGGGGGCACCGGACCATATATTTT. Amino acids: CASSLNVLGRGHRTIYF.

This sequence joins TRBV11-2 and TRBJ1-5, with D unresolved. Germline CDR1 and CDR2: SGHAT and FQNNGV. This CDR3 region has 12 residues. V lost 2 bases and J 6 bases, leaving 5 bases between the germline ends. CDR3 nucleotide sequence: TGTGCCAGCAGCTTATCGGGTCAGCCCCAGCATTTT. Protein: CASSLSGQPQHF. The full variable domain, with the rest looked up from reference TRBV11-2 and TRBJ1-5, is EAGVAQSPRYKIIEKRQSVAFWCNPISGHATLYWYQQILGQGPKLLIQFQNNGVVDDSQLPKDRFSAERLKGVDSTLKIQPAKLEDSAVYLCASSLSGQPQHFGDGTRLSIL.

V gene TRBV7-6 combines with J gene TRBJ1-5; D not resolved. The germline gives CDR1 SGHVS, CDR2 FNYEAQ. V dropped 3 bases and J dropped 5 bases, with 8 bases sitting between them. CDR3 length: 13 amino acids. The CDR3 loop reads CASSFGTDQPQHF. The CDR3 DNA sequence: TGTGCCAGCAGCTTTGGTACCGATCAGCCCCAGCATTTT.

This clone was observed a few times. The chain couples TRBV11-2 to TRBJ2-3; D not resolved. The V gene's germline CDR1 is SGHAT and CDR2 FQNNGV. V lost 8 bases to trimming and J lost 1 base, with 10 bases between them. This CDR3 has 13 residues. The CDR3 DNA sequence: TGTGCCAGCGGACGGGCGGGCACAGATACGCAGTATTTT. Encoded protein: CASGRAGTDTQYF.

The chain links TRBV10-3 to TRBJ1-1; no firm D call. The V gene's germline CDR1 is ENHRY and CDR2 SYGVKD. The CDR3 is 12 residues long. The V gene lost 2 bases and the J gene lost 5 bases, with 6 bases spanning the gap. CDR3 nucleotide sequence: TGTGCCATCAGTGAGGGGGAGACTGAAGCTTTCTTT. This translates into CAISEGETEAFF.

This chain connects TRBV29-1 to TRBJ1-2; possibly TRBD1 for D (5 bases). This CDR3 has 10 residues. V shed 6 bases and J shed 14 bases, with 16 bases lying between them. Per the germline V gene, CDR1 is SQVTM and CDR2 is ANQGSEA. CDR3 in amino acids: CSVVEGIVTF. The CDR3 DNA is TGCAGCGTGGTCGAGGGGATTGTGACCTTC.

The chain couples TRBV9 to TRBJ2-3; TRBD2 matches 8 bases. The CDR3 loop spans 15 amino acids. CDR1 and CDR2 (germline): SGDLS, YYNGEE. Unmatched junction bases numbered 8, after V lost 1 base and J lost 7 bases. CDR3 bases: TGTGCCAGCAGCGTAACGGCGGGGGGTGTGAATACGCAGTATTTT. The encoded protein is CASSVTAGGVNTQYF.

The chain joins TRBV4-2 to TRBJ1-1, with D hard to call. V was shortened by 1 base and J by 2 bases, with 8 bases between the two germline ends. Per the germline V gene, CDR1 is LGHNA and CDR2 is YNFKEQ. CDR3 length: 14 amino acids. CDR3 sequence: CASSQVQTNTEAFF. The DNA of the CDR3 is TGTGCCAGCAGCCAAGTGCAAACCAACACTGAAGCTTTCTTT.

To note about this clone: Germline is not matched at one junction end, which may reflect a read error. CDR3 in amino acids: CASSSANNIQYF. DNA of the CDR3: TGTGCCAGCAGTTCGGCCAATAACATTCAGTACTTC. V and J are TRBV12-3 or TRBV12-4 and TRBJ2-4; D gene uncertain. The CDR3 sequence is 12 residues long.

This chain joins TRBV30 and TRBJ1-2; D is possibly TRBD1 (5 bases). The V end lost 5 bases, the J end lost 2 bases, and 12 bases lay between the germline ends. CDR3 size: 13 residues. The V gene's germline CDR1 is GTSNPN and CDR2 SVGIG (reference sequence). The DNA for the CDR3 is TGTGCCTGGGTTGCAGGGTCGAACTATGGCTACACCTTC. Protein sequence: CAWVAGSNYGYTF.

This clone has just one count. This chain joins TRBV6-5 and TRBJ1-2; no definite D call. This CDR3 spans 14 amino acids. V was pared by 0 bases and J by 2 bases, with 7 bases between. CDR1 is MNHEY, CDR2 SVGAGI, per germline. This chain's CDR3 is CASSYSFPNYGYTF. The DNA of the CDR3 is TGTGCCAGCAGTTACTCCTTTCCGAACTATGGCTACACCTTC.

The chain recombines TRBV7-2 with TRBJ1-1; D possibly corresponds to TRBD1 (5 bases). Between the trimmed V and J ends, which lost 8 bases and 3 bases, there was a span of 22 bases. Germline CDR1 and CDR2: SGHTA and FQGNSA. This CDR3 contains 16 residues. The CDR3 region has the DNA TGTGCCAGCCTACCAGCGGGGGGGGGATCCTACACTGAAGCTTTCTTT. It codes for CASLPAGGGSYTEAFF.

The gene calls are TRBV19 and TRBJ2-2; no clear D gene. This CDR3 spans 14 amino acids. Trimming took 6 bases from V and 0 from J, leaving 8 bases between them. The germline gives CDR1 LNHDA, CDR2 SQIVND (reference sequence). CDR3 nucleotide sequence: TGTGCCAGTAGGGACGGTACGAACACCGGGGAGCTGTTTTTT. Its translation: CASRDGTNTGELFF.

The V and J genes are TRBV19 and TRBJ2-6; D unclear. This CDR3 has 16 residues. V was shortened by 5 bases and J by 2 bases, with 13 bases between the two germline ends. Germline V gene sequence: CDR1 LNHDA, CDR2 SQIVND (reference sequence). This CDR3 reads CASSSRASTGANVLTF. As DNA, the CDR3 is TGTGCCAGTAGTTCAAGGGCGTCTACTGGGGCCAACGTCCTGACTTTC.

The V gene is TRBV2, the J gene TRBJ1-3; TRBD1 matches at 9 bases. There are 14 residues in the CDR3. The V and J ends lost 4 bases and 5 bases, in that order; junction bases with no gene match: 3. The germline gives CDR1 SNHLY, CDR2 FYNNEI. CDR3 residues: CASSVGTGRNTIYF. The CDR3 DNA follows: TGTGCCAGCAGTGTTGGGACAGGGAGAAACACCATATATTTT. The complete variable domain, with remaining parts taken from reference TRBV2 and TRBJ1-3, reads EPEVTQTPSHQVTQMGQEVILRCVPISNHLYFYWYRQILGQKVEFLVSFYNNEISEKSEIFDDQFSVERPDGSNFTLKIRSTKLEDSAMYFCASSVGTGRNTIYFGEGSWLTVV.

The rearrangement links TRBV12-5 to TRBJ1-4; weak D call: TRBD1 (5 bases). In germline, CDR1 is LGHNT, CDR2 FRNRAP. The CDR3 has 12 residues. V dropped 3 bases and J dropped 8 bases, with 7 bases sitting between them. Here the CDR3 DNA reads TGTGCTAGTGGTTTACAGGACGAAAAACTGTTTTTT. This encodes CASGLQDEKLFF.

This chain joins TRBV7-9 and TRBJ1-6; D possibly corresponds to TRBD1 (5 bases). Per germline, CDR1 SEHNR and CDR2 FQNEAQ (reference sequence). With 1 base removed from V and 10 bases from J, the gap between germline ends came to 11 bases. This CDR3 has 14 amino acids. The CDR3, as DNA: TGTGCCAGCAGCTTAGGTCAGGGTACCTCACCCCTCCACTTT. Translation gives CASSLGQGTSPLHF.

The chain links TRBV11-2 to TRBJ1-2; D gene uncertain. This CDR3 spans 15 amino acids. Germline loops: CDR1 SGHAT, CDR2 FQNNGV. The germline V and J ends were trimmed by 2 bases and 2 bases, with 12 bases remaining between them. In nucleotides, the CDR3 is TGTGCCAGCAGCTTAACAAATACCTTAAACTATGGCTACACCTTC. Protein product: CASSLTNTLNYGYTF.

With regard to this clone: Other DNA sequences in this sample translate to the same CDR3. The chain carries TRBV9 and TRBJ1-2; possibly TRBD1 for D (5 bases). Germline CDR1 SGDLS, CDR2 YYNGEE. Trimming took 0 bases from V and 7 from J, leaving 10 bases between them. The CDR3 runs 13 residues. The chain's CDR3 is CASSVGGVGGYTF. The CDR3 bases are TGTGCCAGCAGCGTAGGAGGGGTAGGTGGCTACACCTTC.

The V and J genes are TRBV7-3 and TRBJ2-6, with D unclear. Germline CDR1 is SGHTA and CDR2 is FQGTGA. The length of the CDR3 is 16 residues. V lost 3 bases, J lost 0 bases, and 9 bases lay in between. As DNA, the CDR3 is TGTGCCAGCAGCTTCCAAAAGAGCTCTGGGGCCAACGTCCTGACTTTC. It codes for CASSFQKSSGANVLTF. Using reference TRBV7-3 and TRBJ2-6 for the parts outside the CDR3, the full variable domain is GAGVSQTPSNKVTEKGKYVELRCDPISGHTALYWYRQSLGQGPEFLIYFQGTGAADDSGLPNDRFFAVRPEGSVSTLKIQRTERGDSAVYLCASSFQKSSGANVLTFGAGSRLTVL.

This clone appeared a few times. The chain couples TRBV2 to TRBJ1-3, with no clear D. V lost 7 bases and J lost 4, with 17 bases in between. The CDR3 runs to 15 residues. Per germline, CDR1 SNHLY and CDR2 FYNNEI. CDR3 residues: CASTREGALGNTIYF. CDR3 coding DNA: TGTGCCAGCACTAGAGAAGGTGCTCTGGGAAACACCATATATTTT.

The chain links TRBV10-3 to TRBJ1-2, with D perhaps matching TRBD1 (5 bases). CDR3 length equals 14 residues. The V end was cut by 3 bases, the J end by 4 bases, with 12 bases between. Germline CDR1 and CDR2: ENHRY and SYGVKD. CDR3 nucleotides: TGTGCCATCAGTGATTTTGGGGGAACCTATGGCTACACCTTC. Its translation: CAISDFGGTYGYTF.

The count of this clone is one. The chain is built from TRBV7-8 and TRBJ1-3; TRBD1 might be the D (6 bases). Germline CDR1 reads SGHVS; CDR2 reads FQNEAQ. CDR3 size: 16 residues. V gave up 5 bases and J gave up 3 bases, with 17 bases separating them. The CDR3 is CASSTSYREGGNTIYF. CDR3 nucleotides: TGTGCCAGCAGCACAAGTTACAGGGAAGGTGGAAACACCATATATTTT. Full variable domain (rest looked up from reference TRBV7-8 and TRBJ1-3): GAGVSQSPRYKVAKRGQDVALRCDPISGHVSLFWYQQALGQGPEFLTYFQNEAQLDKSGLPSDRFFAERPEGSVSTLKIQRTQQEDSAVYLCASSTSYREGGNTIYFGEGSWLTVV.

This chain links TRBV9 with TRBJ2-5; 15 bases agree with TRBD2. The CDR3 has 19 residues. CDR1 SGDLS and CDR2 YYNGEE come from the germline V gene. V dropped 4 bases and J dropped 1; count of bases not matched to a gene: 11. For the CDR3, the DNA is TGTGCCAGCAGCACCCGGCAGGGACTAGCGGGGGGATCCCAAGAGACCCAGTACTTC. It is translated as CASSTRQGLAGGSQETQYF.

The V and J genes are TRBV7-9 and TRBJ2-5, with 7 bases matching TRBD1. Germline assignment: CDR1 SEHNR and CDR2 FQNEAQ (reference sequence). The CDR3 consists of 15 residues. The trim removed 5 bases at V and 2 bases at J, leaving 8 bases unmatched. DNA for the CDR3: TGTGCCAGCAGCCGAGGACAGGCCCCTCAAGAGACCCAGTACTTC. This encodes CASSRGQAPQETQYF.

CDR3 in DNA: TGCGCCAGCCCCCTAGCGGGGAGGATATATTCTAGCACAGATACGCAGTATTTT. Translating gives CASPLAGRIYSSTDTQYF. This chain links TRBV10-1 with TRBJ2-3; TRBD2 agrees at 9 bases. CDR3 length: 18 amino acids. Germline V CDR1 and CDR2: WNHNN, SYGVQD (reference sequence). After removal of 8 bases from V and 0 bases from J, the junction contained 15 bases not matched to a gene.

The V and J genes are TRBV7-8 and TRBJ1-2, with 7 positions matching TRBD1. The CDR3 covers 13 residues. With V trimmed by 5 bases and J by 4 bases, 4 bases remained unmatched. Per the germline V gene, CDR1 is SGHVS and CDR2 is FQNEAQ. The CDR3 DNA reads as TGTGCCAGCAGCCCCAGGGGGGGCTATGGCTACACCTTC. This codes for CASSPRGGYGYTF.